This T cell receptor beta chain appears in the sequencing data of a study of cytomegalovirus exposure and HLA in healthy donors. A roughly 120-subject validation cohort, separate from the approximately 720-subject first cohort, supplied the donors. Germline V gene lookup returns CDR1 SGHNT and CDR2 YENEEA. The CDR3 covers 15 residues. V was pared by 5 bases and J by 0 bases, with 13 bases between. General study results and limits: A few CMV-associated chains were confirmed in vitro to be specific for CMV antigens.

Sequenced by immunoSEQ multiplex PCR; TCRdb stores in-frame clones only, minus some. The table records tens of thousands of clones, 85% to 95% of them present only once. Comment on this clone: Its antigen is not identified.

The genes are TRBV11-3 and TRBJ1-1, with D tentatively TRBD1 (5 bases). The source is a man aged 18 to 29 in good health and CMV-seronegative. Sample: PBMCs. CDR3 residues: CASSPHRKMNTEAFF. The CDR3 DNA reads TGTGCCAGCAGCCCCCACAGGAAAATGAACACTGAAGCTTTCTTT. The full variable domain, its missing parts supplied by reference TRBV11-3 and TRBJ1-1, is EAGVVQSPRYKIIEKKQPVAFWCNPISGHNTLYWYLQNLGQGPELLIRYENEEAVDDSQLPKDRFSAERLKGVDSTLKIQPAELGDSAVYLCASSPHRKMNTEAFFGQGTRLTVV.